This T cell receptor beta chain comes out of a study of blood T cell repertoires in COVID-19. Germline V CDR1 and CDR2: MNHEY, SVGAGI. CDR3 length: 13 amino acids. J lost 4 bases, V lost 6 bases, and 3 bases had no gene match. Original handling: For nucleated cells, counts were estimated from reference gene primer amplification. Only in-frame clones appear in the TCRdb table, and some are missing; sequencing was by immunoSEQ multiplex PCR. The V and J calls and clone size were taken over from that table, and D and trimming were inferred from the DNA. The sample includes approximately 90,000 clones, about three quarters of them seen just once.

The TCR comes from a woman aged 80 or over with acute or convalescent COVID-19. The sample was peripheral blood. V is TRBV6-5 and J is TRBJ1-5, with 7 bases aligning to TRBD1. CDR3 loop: CASRADRNQPQHF. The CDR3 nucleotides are TGTGCCAGCAGGGCGGACAGGAATCAGCCCCAGCATTTT.